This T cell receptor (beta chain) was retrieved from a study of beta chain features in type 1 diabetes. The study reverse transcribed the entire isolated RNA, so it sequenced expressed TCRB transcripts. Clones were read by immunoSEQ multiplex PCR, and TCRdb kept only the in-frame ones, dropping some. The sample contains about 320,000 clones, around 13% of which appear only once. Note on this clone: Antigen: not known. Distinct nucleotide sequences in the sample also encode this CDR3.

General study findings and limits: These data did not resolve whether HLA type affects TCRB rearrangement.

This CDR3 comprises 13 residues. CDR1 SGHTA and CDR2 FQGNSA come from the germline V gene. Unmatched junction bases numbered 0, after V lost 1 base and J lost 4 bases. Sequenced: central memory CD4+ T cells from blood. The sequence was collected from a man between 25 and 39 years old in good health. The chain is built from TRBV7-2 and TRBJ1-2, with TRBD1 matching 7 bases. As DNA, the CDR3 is TGTGCCAGCAGCTTAGACAGGGGCTATGGCTACACCTTC. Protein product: CASSLDRGYGYTF.